The clone carrying this TCR beta chain was counted ten times or more. Hyperthyroidism patients were newly diagnosed, had disease duration under 2 months, and were aged 18 to 65 years. V was pared by 7 bases and J by 7 bases, with 12 bases of the junction left unmatched. Germline CDR1 is SEHNR and CDR2 is FQNEAQ (reference sequence). The CDR3 extends over 15 amino acids. Amplified regions were TCR beta CDR3 sequences from RNA transcripts. Using the HTBI primer set, a first-round RT-PCR was run on the TCR CDR3. In TCRdb, the multiplex PCR reads were re-called with MiXCR into one record per CDR3 protein. The sample contains just under 750,000 distinct CDR3 sequences, about a third of which appear only once. This entry comes from a study of T cells in Graves' hyperthyroidism and ophthalmopathy.

The sequence was obtained from a woman aged 40 to 50 with Graves' hyperthyroidism. V gene TRBV7-9 combines with J gene TRBJ1-4; TRBD1 matches 7 bases. Sequenced material: blood. Written as DNA, the CDR3 is TGTGCCAGCACCATTGGCACAGGGGCTGGTGAAAAACTGTTTTTT. Residues: CASTIGTGAGEKLFF.